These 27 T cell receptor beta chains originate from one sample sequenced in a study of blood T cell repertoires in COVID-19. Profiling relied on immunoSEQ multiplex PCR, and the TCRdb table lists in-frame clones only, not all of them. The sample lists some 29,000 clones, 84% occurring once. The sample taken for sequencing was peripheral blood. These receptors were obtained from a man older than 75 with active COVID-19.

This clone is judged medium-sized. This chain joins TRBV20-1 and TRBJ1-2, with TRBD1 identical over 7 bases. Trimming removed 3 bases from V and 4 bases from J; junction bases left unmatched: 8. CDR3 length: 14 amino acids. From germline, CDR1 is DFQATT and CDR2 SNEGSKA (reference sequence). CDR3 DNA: TGCAGTGCTAGTCCCGGACAGGATATCTATGGCTACACCTTC. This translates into CSASPGQDIYGYTF.

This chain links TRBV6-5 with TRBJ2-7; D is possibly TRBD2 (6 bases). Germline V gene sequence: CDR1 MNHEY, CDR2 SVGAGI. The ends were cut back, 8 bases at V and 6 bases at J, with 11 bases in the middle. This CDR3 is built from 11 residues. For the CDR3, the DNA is TGTGCCAGCGTATGGGAGGTCGAGCAGTACTTC. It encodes CASVWEVEQYF.

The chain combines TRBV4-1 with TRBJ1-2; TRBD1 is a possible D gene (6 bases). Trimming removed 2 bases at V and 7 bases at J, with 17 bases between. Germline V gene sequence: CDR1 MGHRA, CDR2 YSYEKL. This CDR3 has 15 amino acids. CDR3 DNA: TGCGCCAGCAGCCAACCGGAAGGGGACACTCTTGGCTACACCTTC. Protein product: CASSQPEGDTLGYTF.

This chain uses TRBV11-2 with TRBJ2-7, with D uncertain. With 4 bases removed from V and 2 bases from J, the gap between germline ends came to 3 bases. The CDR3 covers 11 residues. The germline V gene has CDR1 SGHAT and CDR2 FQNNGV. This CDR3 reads CASSSTYEQYF. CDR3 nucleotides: TGTGCCAGCAGCTCAACCTACGAGCAGTACTTC.

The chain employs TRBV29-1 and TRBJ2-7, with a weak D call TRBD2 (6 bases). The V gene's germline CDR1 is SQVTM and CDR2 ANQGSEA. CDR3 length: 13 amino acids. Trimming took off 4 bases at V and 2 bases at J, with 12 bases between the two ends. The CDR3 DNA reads TGCAGCGTTGCCTCTTGGGGGGCCTACGAGCAGTACTTC. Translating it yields CSVASWGAYEQYF.

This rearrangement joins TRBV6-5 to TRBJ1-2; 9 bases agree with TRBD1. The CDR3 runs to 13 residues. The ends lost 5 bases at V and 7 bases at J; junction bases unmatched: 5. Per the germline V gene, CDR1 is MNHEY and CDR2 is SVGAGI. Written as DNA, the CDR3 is TGTGCCAGCAGTAAGGGACAGGGACTTGGCTACACCTTC. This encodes CASSKGQGLGYTF.

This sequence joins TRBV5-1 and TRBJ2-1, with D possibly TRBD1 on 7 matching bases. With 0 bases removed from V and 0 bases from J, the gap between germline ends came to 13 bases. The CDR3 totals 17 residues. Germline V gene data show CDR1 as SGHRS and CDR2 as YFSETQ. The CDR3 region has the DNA TGCGCCAGCAGCTTGGGAGGGGGCGGGATCTCCTACAATGAGCAGTTCTTC. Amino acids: CASSLGGGGISYNEQFF.

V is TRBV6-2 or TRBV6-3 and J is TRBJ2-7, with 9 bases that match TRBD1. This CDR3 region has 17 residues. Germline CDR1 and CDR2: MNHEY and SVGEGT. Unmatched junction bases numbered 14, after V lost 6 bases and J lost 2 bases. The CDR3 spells CASSQSSSGTGPYEQYF. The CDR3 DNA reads TGTGCCAGCAGCCAATCCTCCTCCGGGACAGGGCCCTACGAGCAGTACTTC.

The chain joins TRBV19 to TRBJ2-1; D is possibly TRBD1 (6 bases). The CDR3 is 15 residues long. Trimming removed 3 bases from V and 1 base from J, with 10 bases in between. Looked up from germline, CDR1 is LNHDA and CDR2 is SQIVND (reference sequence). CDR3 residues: CASSMGQGSYNEQFF. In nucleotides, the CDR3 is TGTGCCAGTAGTATGGGGCAGGGGTCCTACAATGAGCAGTTCTTC.

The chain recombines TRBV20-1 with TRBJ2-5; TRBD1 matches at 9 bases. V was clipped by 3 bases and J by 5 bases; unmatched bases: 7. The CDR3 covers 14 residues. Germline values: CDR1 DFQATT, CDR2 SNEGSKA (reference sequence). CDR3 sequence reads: CSASKGGQGETQYF. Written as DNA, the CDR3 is TGCAGTGCTAGTAAGGGCGGACAGGGGGAGACCCAGTACTTC.

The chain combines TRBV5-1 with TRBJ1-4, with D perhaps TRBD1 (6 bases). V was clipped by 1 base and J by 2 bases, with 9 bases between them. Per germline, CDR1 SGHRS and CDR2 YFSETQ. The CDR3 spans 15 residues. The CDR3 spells CASSLRGSTNEKLFF. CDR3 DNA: TGCGCCAGCAGCTTGAGGGGGAGTACTAATGAAAAACTGTTTTTT.

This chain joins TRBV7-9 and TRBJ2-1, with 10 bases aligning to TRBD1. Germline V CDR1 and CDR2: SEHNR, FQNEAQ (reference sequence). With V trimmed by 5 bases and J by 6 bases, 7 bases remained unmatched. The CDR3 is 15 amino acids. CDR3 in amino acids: CASSQPGQGSNEQFF. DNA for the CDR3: TGTGCCAGCAGCCAACCGGGACAGGGGTCCAATGAGCAGTTCTTC. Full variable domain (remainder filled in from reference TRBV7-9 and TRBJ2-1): DTGVSQNPRHKITKRGQNVTFRCDPISEHNRLYWYRQTLGQGPEFLTYFQNEAQLEKSRLLSDRFSAERPKGSFSTLEIQRTEQGDSAMYLCASSQPGQGSNEQFFGPGTRLTVL.

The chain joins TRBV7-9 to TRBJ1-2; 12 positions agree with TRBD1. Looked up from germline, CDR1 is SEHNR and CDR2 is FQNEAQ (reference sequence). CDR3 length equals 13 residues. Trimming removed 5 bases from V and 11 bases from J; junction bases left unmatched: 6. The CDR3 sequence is CASSPRDRGLYTF. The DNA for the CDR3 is TGTGCCAGCAGCCCCCGGGACAGGGGGCTGTACACCTTC.

CDR3 in amino acids: CAIKTGPTQYF. CDR3 in DNA: TGCGCCATTAAAACGGGTCCGACCCAGTACTTC. The J gene is TRBJ2-5, the V gene TRBV5-1; D is undetermined. Between the trimmed V and J ends, which lost 9 bases and 7 bases, there was a span of 13 bases. CDR3 length: 11 residues. The germline CDR1 and CDR2 sequences are SGHRS and YFSETQ.

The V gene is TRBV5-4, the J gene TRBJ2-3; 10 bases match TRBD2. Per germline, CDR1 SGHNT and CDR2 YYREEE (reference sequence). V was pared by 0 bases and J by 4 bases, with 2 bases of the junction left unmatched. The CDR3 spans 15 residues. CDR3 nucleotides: TGTGCCAGCAGCTTGGTAGCGGGGGGACCAGATACGCAGTATTTT. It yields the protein CASSLVAGGPDTQYF.

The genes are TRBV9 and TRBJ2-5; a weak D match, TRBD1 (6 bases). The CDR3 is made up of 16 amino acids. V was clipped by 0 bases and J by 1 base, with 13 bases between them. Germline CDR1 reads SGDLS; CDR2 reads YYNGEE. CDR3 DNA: TGTGCCAGCAGCGTAGGCAGGGGACGAATCCAAGAGACCCAGTACTTC. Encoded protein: CASSVGRGRIQETQYF.

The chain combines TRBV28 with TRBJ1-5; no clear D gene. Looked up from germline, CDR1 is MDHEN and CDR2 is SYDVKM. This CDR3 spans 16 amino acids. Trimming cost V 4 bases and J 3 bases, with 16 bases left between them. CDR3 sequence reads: CASSSPGGYINQPQHF. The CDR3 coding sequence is TGTGCCAGCAGTTCCCCGGGTGGCTACATCAATCAGCCCCAGCATTTT.

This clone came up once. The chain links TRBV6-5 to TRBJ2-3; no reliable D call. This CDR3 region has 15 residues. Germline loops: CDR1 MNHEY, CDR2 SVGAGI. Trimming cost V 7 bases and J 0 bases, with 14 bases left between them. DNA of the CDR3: TGTGCCAGCAATAGAGCCGACATTAGCACAGATACGCAGTATTTT. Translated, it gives CASNRADISTDTQYF.

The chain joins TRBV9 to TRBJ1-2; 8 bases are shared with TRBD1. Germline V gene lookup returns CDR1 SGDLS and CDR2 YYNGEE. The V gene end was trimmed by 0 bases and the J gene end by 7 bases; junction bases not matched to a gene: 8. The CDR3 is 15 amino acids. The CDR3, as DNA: TGTGCCAGCAGCGTAGCGAGGTCAGGGGGCAGTGGCTACACCTTC. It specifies CASSVARSGGSGYTF.

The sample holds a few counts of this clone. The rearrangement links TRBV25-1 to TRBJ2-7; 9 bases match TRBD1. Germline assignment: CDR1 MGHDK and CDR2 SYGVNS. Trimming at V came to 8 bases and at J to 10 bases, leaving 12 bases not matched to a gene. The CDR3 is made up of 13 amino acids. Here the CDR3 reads CASSSGTGFDQYF. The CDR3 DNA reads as TGTGCCAGCTCCTCCGGGACAGGGTTCGATCAGTACTTC.

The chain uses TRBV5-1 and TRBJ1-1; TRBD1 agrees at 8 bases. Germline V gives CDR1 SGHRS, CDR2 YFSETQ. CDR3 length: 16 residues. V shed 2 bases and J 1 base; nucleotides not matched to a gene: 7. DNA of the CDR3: TGCGCCAGCAGCTTTAGGACAGGGACGGAGAACACTGAAGCTTTCTTT. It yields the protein CASSFRTGTENTEAFF.

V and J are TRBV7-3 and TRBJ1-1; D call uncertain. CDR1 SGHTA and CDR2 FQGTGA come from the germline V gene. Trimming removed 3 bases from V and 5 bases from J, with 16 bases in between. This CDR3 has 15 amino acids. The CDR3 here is CASSLWGRGRTEAFF. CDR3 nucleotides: TGTGCCAGCAGCTTGTGGGGTAGAGGGAGGACTGAAGCTTTCTTT.

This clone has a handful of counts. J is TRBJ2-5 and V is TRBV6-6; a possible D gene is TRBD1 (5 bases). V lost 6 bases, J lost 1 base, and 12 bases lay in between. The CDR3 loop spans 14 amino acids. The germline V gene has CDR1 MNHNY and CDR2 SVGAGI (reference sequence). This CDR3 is CASSYTGIQETQYF. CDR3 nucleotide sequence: TGTGCCAGCAGCTACACAGGAATCCAAGAGACCCAGTACTTC.

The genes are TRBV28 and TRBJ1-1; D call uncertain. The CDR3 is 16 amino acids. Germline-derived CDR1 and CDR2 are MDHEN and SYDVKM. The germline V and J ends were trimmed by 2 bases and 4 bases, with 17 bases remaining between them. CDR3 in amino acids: CASSLIAGWGATEAFF. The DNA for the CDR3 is TGTGCCAGCAGTTTAATCGCAGGTTGGGGAGCCACTGAAGCTTTCTTT.

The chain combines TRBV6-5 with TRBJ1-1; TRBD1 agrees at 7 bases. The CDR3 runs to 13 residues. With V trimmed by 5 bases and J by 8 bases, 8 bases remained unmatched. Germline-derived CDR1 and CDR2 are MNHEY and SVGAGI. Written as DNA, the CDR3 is TGTGCCAGCAGTCCTTCAGACAGGGCGGAAGCTTTCTTT. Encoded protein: CASSPSDRAEAFF.

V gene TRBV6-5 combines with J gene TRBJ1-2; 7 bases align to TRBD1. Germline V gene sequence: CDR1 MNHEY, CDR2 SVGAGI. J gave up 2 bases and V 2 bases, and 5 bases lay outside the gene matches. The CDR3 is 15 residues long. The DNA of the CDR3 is TGTGCCAGCAGTTACACCCGGGACAGCAACTATGGCTACACCTTC. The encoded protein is CASSYTRDSNYGYTF.

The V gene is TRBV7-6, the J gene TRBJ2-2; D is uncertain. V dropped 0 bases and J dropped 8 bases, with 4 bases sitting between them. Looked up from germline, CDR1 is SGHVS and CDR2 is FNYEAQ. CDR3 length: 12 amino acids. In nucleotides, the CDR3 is TGTGCCAGCAGCTTAGCGGCAGGGGAGCTGTTTTTT. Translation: CASSLAAGELFF.